Following are 9 T cell receptor beta chains from one sample sequenced in a study of blood T cell repertoires in COVID-19. The protocol was immunoSEQ multiplex PCR, while the TCRdb copy is restricted to in-frame clones and leaves out a portion. The sample records around 300,000 clones, roughly 90% being singletons. The sequenced sample was peripheral blood. The receptors here all came from a woman aged 25 to 39 with COVID-19, enrolled during active disease.

This clone was recorded only once. V usage is TRBV20-1 and J usage is TRBJ2-7; possible D gene TRBD2, 6 bases. The CDR3 sequence is 16 residues long. The germline V gene encodes CDR1 DFQATT and CDR2 SNEGSKA (reference sequence). The V end was cut by 3 bases, the J end by 2 bases, with 20 bases between. The CDR3, as DNA: TGCAGTGCTAGTCTCCCCCCTATTCGGGGGACCTACGAGCAGTACTTC. Residues: CSASLPPIRGTYEQYF.

This chain joins TRBV7-9 and TRBJ2-2; TRBD2 agrees at 13 bases. The length of the CDR3 is 16 residues. Germline V gives CDR1 SEHNR, CDR2 FQNEAQ (reference sequence). Unmatched junction bases numbered 3, after V lost 8 bases and J lost 0 bases. The CDR3 DNA follows: TGTGCCAGCCACACTAGCGGGAGGGCGAACACCGGGGAGCTGTTTTTT. Translated, it gives CASHTSGRANTGELFF.

The chain has TRBV30 and TRBJ1-1; no firm D call. The CDR3 consists of 11 residues. In germline, CDR1 is GTSNPN, CDR2 SVGIG (reference sequence). Trimming cost V 7 bases and J 11 bases, with 17 bases left between them. The CDR3 region has the DNA TGTGCCTCGGATGTCGATGAGGCGGCTTTCTTT. Protein: CASDVDEAAFF. The variable domain in full, completed from reference TRBV30 and TRBJ1-1, reads SQTIHQWPATLVQPVGSPLSLECTVEGTSNPNLYWYRQAAGRGLQLLFYSVGIGQISSEVPQNLSASRPQDRQFILSSKKLLLSDSGFYLCASDVDEAAFFGQGTRLTVV.

The CDR3 is CASSQESVQGFSYEQYF. The CDR3 DNA reads TGTGCCAGCAGCCAAGAATCGGTACAGGGGTTCTCCTACGAGCAGTACTTC. The rearrangement uses TRBV14 and TRBJ2-7, with 7 positions matching TRBD1. There are 17 residues in the CDR3. V was clipped by 0 bases and J by 0 bases; unmatched bases: 8. Germline CDR1 SGHDN, CDR2 FVKESK.

The chain joins TRBV6-6 to TRBJ1-5; possibly TRBD1 for D (5 bases). Germline-derived CDR1 and CDR2 are MNHNY and SVGAGI (reference sequence). Trimming pared 10 bases from V and 2 bases from J, leaving 15 bases between. This CDR3 region has 14 residues. The CDR3, as DNA: TGTGCCACCTCTTCCAGGGAGGGCAATCAGCCCCAGCATTTT. As protein: CATSSREGNQPQHF.

V and J are TRBV7-9 and TRBJ2-7, with TRBD1 matching 8 bases. V lost 2 bases to trimming and J lost 6 bases; unmatched junction nucleotides: 6. Germline lookup yields CDR1 SEHNR and CDR2 FQNEAQ (reference sequence). This CDR3 is built from 14 residues. This CDR3 is CASSLQGARVEQYF. CDR3 nucleotide sequence: TGTGCCAGCAGCTTACAGGGGGCAAGGGTCGAGCAGTACTTC.

This rearrangement joins TRBV19 to TRBJ1-2, with D possibly TRBD1 on 6 matching bases. Germline CDR1 is LNHDA and CDR2 is SQIVND (reference sequence). The germline V and J ends were trimmed by 7 bases and 2 bases, with 17 bases remaining between them. CDR3 length: 15 residues. The CDR3 DNA reads as TGTGCCAGTACCACTAGGGGCAGGGGCAACTATGGCTACACCTTC. Residues: CASTTRGRGNYGYTF. Based on the CDR3 plus reference TRBV19 and TRBJ1-2, the full variable domain is DGGITQSPKYLFRKEGQNVTLSCEQNLNHDAMYWYRQDPGQGLRLIYYSQIVNDFQKGDIAEGYSVSREKKESFPLTVTSAQKNPTAFYLCASTTRGRGNYGYTFGSGTRLTVV.

The V call is TRBV18, the J call TRBJ2-5; 13 bases map to TRBD2. Germline lookup yields CDR1 KGHSH and CDR2 LQKENI. The CDR3 loop spans 17 amino acids. The V and J ends lost 0 bases and 3 bases, in that order; junction bases with no gene match: 4. CDR3 DNA sequence: TGTGCCAGCTCACCACCTAGAGGGACTAGCGGGAAAGAGACCCAGTACTTC. The encoded protein is CASSPPRGTSGKETQYF.

Concerning this clone: One junction end disagrees with the germline gene, perhaps due to a read error. This chain joins TRBV13 and TRBJ1-1; D might be TRBD1 (5 bases). Germline V CDR1 and CDR2: PRHDT, FYEKMQ (reference sequence). The CDR3 has 16 residues. The CDR3 region has the DNA TGTGTCAGCAGCTCATATACCGGGACTTGGTGGGATGAAGCTTTCTTT. Residues: CVSSSYTGTWWDEAFF. The variable domain in full, completed from reference TRBV13 and TRBJ1-1, reads AAGVIQSPRHLIKEKRETATLKCYPIPRHDTVYWYQQGPGQDPQFLISFYEKMQSDKGSIPDRFSAQQFSDYHSELNMSSLELGDSALYFCVSSSYTGTWWDEAFFGQGTRLTVV.